A selection of T cell receptor beta chains follows, all from one sample in a study of cytomegalovirus exposure and HLA in healthy donors. TCRdb's table, derived via immunoSEQ multiplex PCR, lists solely in-frame clones and lacks some. There are approximately 79,000 clones in the sample; 78% occur only once, and 5.5% lies in the top ten. The sample taken for sequencing was PBMCs. The receptor source for this set is a male donor in good health and CMV-seropositive. CDR3s leave out the opening cysteine and the closing phenylalanine or tryptophan. Clone size is not always given. Where it is, it says once, few, many or a class for expanded clones.

abundance	j_gene	v_gene	CDR3aa
.	TRBJ1-1	TRBV16	ASSLKYIGTGAPNTEAF
once	TRBJ2-7	TRBV11-2	ASSHQGSSYEQY
.	TRBJ2-2	TRBV18	ASSSYRDTGELF
.	TRBJ2-7	TRBV18	ASSPPAGAAYEQY
.	TRBJ2-6	TRBV6-4	ASSPGAGLFSGANVLT
.	TRBJ1-5	TRBV28	ASRTDSYQPQH
few	TRBJ1-1	TRBV19	ASSIVRGTEAF
.	TRBJ2-5	TRBV7-9	ASSFVIGGAGQETQY
.	TRBJ2-5	TRBV5-1	ASSLSSGEETQY
.	TRBJ1-1	TRBV7-2	ASSSNRGREAF
.	TRBJ2-2	TRBV6-5	ASSSTGGKTGELF
.	TRBJ2-5	TRBV5-1	ASSLRGETQY
few	TRBJ1-1	TRBV27	ASSPQGVWTEAF
.	TRBJ1-6	TRBV4-2	ASSQETRASDNSPLH
.	TRBJ2-7	TRBV7-2	ASSSQGYEQY
.	TRBJ2-3	TRBV10-1	ASSQGGQGPRRDTQY
.	TRBJ1-5	TRBV7-8	ASSLVDYRGRQPQH
.	TRBJ1-2	TRBV7-2	ASSRGNYGYT
.	TRBJ1-2	TRBV5-6	ASSIRQVQHYGYT
.	TRBJ1-1	TRBV28	ASSPRGNTEAF
once	TRBJ1-6	TRBV28	ASSSGQGFYSPLH
.	TRBJ2-7	TRBV27	ASSFRESYEQY
.	TRBJ2-7	TRBV27	ASSLSQSGTGVYEQY
few	TRBJ1-6	TRBV25-1	ASSDPGQGDSPLH
.	TRBJ1-2	TRBV28	AGSLQGARGYGYT